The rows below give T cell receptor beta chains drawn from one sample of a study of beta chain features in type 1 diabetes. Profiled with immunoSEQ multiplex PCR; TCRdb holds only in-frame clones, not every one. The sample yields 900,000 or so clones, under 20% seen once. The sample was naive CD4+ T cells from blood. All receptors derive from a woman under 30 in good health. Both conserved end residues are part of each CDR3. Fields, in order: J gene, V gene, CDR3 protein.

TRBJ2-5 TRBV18 CASSPGLAPETQYF
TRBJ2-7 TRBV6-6 CASSPPDTYEQYF
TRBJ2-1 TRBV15 CATSRERLAGGYNEQFF
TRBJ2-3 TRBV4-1 CASSQLSGSGTDTQYF
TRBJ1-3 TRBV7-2 CASSFKISGNTIYF
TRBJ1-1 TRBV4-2 CASSQESIGYRGKNTEAFF
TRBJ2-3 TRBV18 CASSPTGTTQYF
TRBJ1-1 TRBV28 CASRNGGNTEAFF
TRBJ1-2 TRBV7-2 CASSWGVSFNYGYTF
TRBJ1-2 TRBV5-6 CASSLPANYGYTF
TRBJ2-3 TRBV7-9 CASSSGSDTQYF
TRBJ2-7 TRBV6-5 CASSYQGALNEQYF
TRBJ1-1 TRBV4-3 CASSQDSDRINTEAFF
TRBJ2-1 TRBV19 CASSGDYYNEQFF